The source of this TCR beta chain is a study of shared clonotypes between healthy human individuals. CD45RO-negative cells were positively selected for CCR7, leaving out terminally differentiated effector memory CD45RA+ cells. Of note for this clone: Its antigen is as yet unknown.

The assay was immunoSEQ multiplex PCR, and TCRdb's table has in-frame clones only and misses some. This sample has around 1.9 million clones; 93% occur once, and the top ten carry about 1.5%. CDR1 and CDR2 from the germline V gene are SGHRS and YFSETQ. The V end was cut by 0 bases, the J end by 0 bases, with 7 bases between. This CDR3 is 14 amino acids long. Findings and limits, study-wide: It was the few donors that limited the genetic and exposure-history diversity represented. Though the depth was large, rarefaction showed that sorted-subset sequencing was incomplete.

Sequenced sample: naive CD8+ T cells from PBMCs. This TCR was recovered from a man in his late teens or twenties in good health. Some clones in this sample may be carry-over from other donors' samples. The V gene is TRBV5-1, the J gene TRBJ2-7, with D uncertain. DNA of the CDR3: TGCGCCAGCAGCTTGGACGATGACTCCTACGAGCAGTACTTC. As protein: CASSLDDDSYEQYF.